The 2 T cell receptor beta chains in this list originate from one sample, sequenced in a study of blood T cell repertoires in COVID-19. Produced via immunoSEQ multiplex PCR; TCRdb's table is partial and in-frame only. This sample has 70,000 to 100,000 clones, with roughly nine tenths found just once. Source material: peripheral blood. These receptors came from a man aged 60 to 75 with acute or convalescent COVID-19.

The rearrangement uses TRBV7-2 and TRBJ2-3; D is ambiguous. The CDR3 has 13 amino acids. The germline V gene encodes CDR1 SGHTA and CDR2 FQGNSA. The V and J ends lost 5 bases and 5 bases respectively, with 11 bases between them. The DNA of the CDR3 is TGTGCCAGCAGCCCCAATCGCGGAGATACGCAGTATTTT. This encodes CASSPNRGDTQYF.

The V gene is TRBV7-2, the J gene TRBJ2-7; TRBD2 matches at 10 bases. The CDR3 spans 17 residues. CDR1 SGHTA and CDR2 FQGNSA come from the germline V gene. With 5 bases clipped from V and 1 base from J, the junction kept 11 bases outside the gene matches. The CDR3 nucleotides are TGTGCCAGCAGCCCTCACGCCCCACTAGCGGGATCCTACGAGCAGTACTTC. Translated, it gives CASSPHAPLAGSYEQYF.